Detailed here is one T cell receptor (beta chain). Its binding antigen is unknown. Base qualities were left out, and no much larger clone turns up one base away. Including the terminal cysteine and phenylalanine, the CDR3 comprises 14 residues. Only the CDR3 DNA is retained, 42 bases long and in frame from the first base. The germline V gene provides CDR1 SGHTA and CDR2 FQGNSA. Between the V and J ends, shortened by 3 bases and 0 bases respectively, the junction contains 8 bases. This sample stems from a study of blood T cell repertoires in COVID-19 (dated by TCRdb to 2018 to 2020). Notes on the research overall: Collaborator samples came from the United States, Italy and Spain and covered acute and convalescent phases of COVID-19. The prospective study material was composed of cDNA or gDNA derived from T cells, B-cell-depleted T cells, or PBMCs. Deeply sampled blood TCRbeta repertoires from subjects exposed to, actively infected with, or recovered from COVID-19 were included in the dataset. The repertoires were made available in a free public database intended to serve as a resource for research on the immune response to SARS-CoV-2. Samples came from the ongoing ImmuneRACE study (first 160 participants) plus 1,254 subjects from 6 global collaborators. Sample metadata almost always included a de-identified subject ID, COVID-19 status, age in years and sex. Where HLA class I and class II types were available, the types were taken from metadata supplied by the sample provider, not from assay-based typing. General conclusions and limits of the study: How much clinical and demographic metadata was included differed by source and by participant, and the metadata was provided uncurated.

Participants in the prospective study were aged roughly 18 to 90 years, lived in under 30 United States geographic areas, and enrolled through a virtual design. To assign participants to cohorts, the prospective study relied on clinical history that participants themselves reported in a screening survey and a study questionnaire. Recovered participants in ImmuneRACE Cohort 3 were defined as having two consecutive negative NP/OP PCR tests, clearance from a healthcare professional, or resolution of symptoms. In the prospective study, mobile phlebotomists collected whole blood, serum and a nasopharyngeal or oropharyngeal swab from each participant. Additional blood draws and questionnaires over a 2-month period could optionally be provided by prospective study participants. Before DNA extraction, blood samples from the prospective study were shipped at room temperature or frozen. TCRbeta CDR3 regions were amplified from genomic DNA by means of the immunoSEQ Assay, a bias-controlled multiplex PCR. The paper's data handling went like this. The number of nucleated cells in each sample was estimated from the amplification of reference gene primers within the assay. To quantify the absolute abundance of each unique TCRbeta CDR3 rearrangement, sequence reads were collapsed and filtered. For each sample, productive Simpson clonality was calculated as the square root of Simpson's diversity index across productive rearrangements. This immuneACCESS table, as held by TCRdb, lists in-frame sequences with V and J called but not all clones. Of the missing ones, under half trace to an unresolved V gene in checked studies; the others have no known cause. Clonal size and the V and J genes are those of that table, whereas D and trimming came from the DNA. The sample yields around 250,000 clones; 82% were counted once. The top ten clones comprise approximately 16% of the sample.

Sequenced input: PBMCs or T cells enriched from blood (not recorded which). Here the chain combines TRBV7-2 and TRBJ1-1, with TRBD1 perhaps the D gene, on 5 matching bases. This TCR was recovered from a man in his forties who had recovered from COVID-19. The CDR3 reads CASSFDRVNTEAFF. The DNA reads as follows: TGTGCCAGCAGCTTCGACAGAGTGAACACTGAAGCTTTCTTT.